Shown below are 14 T cell receptor beta chains from a single sample sequenced in a study of OX40 agonist ivuxolimab in advanced cancers. Only in-frame clones appear in the TCRdb table, and some are missing; sequencing was by immunoSEQ multiplex PCR. The sample holds about 79,000 clones; about 90% are singletons and the top ten take around 10%. Specimen: CD4+ or CD8+ T cells sorted from blood, collected in a trial of the OX40 agonist ivuxolimab. The receptors were sampled from an adult with an advanced solid tumor such as melanoma, head and neck, liver or kidney cancer.

The chain carries TRBV7-9 and TRBJ2-7; no definite D call. The germline V gene has CDR1 SEHNR and CDR2 FQNEAQ (reference sequence). The CDR3 sequence is 13 residues long. Trimming shortened V by 7 bases and J by 0 bases, and 10 bases separated the two germline ends. CDR3 sequence reads: CASTPGHSYEQYF. The DNA of the CDR3 is TGTGCCAGCACCCCAGGCCACTCCTACGAGCAGTACTTC.

V gene TRBV19 combines with J gene TRBJ1-2; D gene uncertain. The V and J ends lost 7 bases and 4 bases respectively, with 13 bases between them. This CDR3 has 13 residues. Looked up from germline, CDR1 is LNHDA and CDR2 is SQIVND (reference sequence). CDR3 amino acids: CASTSGGFYGYTF. As DNA, the CDR3 is TGTGCCAGTACCAGTGGTGGATTCTATGGCTACACCTTC.

The chain employs TRBV5-8 and TRBJ1-5; 7 positions agree with TRBD1. Germline V lookup: CDR1 SGHTS, CDR2 YDEGEE. The CDR3 contains 15 residues. With V trimmed by 1 base and J by 4 bases, 5 bases remained unmatched. The CDR3 nucleotides are TGTGCCAGCAGCTTGTTCCCAGGGGGGAATCAGCCCCAGCATTTT. This sequence encodes CASSLFPGGNQPQHF.

Written as DNA, the CDR3 is TGTGCCAGCAGCTTGGCCCGCTCGGGCTCTGGAAACACCATATATTTT. Translating gives CASSLARSGSGNTIYF. The V and J genes are TRBV5-6 and TRBJ1-3; D unresolved. Germline loops: CDR1 SGHDT, CDR2 YYEEEE. With 0 bases removed from V and 0 bases from J, the gap between germline ends came to 10 bases. CDR3 length equals 16 residues.

The chain carries TRBV7-7 and TRBJ1-6, with 11 bases aligning to TRBD1. The CDR3 runs to 20 residues. The germline CDR1 and CDR2 sequences are SSHAT and FNYEAQ (reference sequence). The CDR3 here is CASDPPDRGLSCSYNSPLHF. The CDR3, as DNA: TGTGCTAGCGACCCCCCGGACAGGGGGCTCTCATGCTCCTATAATTCACCCCTCCACTTT.

The chain has TRBV5-1 and TRBJ1-5, with 7 bases fitting TRBD1. CDR3 length: 17 amino acids. With V trimmed by 1 base and J by 5 bases, 12 bases remained unmatched. Germline loops: CDR1 SGHRS, CDR2 YFSETQ. The CDR3 region is CASSLRVTGNGDQPQHF. The CDR3 DNA is TGCGCCAGCAGCTTGCGGGTGACAGGGAACGGGGATCAGCCCCAGCATTTT.

The chain joins TRBV5-4 to TRBJ2-5; TRBD2 agrees at 7 bases. The CDR3 has 14 residues. Germline-derived CDR1 and CDR2 are SGHNT and YYREEE (reference sequence). Trimming removed 0 bases from V and 5 bases from J; junction bases left unmatched: 4. As DNA, the CDR3 is TGTGCCAGCAGCTTGGGCGGGGGATTGGAGACCCAGTACTTC. This translates into CASSLGGGLETQYF.

Only one count was recorded for this clone. This chain links TRBV9 with TRBJ1-2; D is ambiguous. V shed 0 bases and J shed 4 bases, with 10 bases lying between them. CDR1 and CDR2 from the germline V gene are SGDLS and YYNGEE. The CDR3 is made up of 14 amino acids. DNA of the CDR3: TGTGCCAGCAGCGTAGGTGGGGAAGGCTATGGCTACACCTTC. It is translated as CASSVGGEGYGYTF.

The V call is TRBV4-1, the J call TRBJ2-7, with D maybe TRBD1 (6 bases). The CDR3 covers 13 residues. The V gene's germline CDR1 is MGHRA and CDR2 YSYEKL. V shed 3 bases and J shed 2 bases, with 8 bases lying between them. The CDR3 spells CASSHTGPYEQYF. The CDR3 nucleotides read TGCGCCAGCAGCCATACAGGGCCCTACGAGCAGTACTTC.

The rearrangement joins TRBV13 to TRBJ2-3; TRBD2 matches at 12 bases. V lost 1 base and J lost 5; bases outside the gene matches: 10. The CDR3 is made up of 18 amino acids. CDR1 is PRHDT and CDR2 is FYEKMQ in the germline V gene (reference sequence). CDR3 residues: CASSLVEPSGGAEDTQYF. CDR3 DNA: TGTGCCAGCAGCTTAGTGGAGCCTAGCGGGGGGGCTGAAGATACGCAGTATTTT.

In nucleotides, the CDR3 is TGTGCCATCAGCGTAGGGGGGTCGTTGGAGACCCAGTACTTC. As protein: CAISVGGSLETQYF. The chain links TRBV10-3 to TRBJ2-5, with D possibly called TRBD1 or TRBD2 (6 bases each). V was pared by 6 bases and J by 5 bases, with 16 bases between. The CDR3 extends over 14 amino acids. Per germline, CDR1 ENHRY and CDR2 SYGVKD.

J is TRBJ2-2 and V is TRBV27; TRBD1 agrees at 10 bases. Germline CDR1 reads MNHEY; CDR2 reads SMNVEV (reference sequence). Trimming cost V 0 bases and J 3 bases; bases outside gene matches: 10. CDR3 length: 19 residues. CDR3 DNA sequence: TGTGCCAGCAGTTTATCGGATAGACAGGGGGCGCGAGACACCGGGGAGCTGTTTTTT. This translates into CASSLSDRQGARDTGELFF.

The table lists this clone with a count of one. The genes are TRBV7-2 and TRBJ2-7, with 7 positions matching TRBD2. J lost 1 base, V lost 4 bases, and 10 bases had no gene match. Germline loops: CDR1 SGHTA, CDR2 FQGNSA. This CDR3 comprises 16 residues. CDR3 protein: CASSSAGRDASYEQYF. For the CDR3, the DNA is TGTGCCAGCAGCTCCGCAGGGAGGGACGCTTCCTACGAGCAGTACTTC.

The chain's CDR3 is CASSQVQGLEPQHF. CDR3 coding DNA: TGTGCCAGCAGCCAAGTCCAGGGGCTGGAGCCCCAGCATTTT. The chain links TRBV4-2 to TRBJ1-5; TRBD1 might be the D (6 bases). V lost 1 base, J lost 8 bases, and 12 bases lay in between. CDR1 and CDR2 (germline): LGHNA, YNFKEQ. The CDR3 spans 14 residues.